The following is a TCR beta chain sequence with its context. This clonotype was seen at least ten times. Its antigen specificity is not known. It has no much larger one-base neighbor in the sample; base qualities were not kept. This specimen belongs to a study of CD8 T cells in ankylosing spondylitis (dated by TCRdb to about 2017). Notes on the research overall: To find TCR variants linked to disease, the study profiled T cell receptor beta repertoires in ankylosing spondylitis patients and healthy donors. The whole study cohort included some 100 healthy donors and 25 ankylosing spondylitis patients. Peripheral blood was sampled, and synovial fluid was also collected from ankylosing spondylitis patients.

Sequencing was carried out with an Illumina HiSeq 2500. Quantitative 5'-RACE with molecular barcodes was used to prepare TCR beta libraries. The paper's processing steps were these. Disease-linked TCR variants were identified with a new computational method built on a probabilistic model of VDJ rearrangement. TCRdb passed the public sequencing reads through fastp at Q25 and MiXCR, retaining productive beta sequences. Under each unique CDR3 protein, matching rows form one entry showing the most common genes and DNA. The V and J calls reflect TCRdb's pipeline rather than the authors' work. For this sample there are 250,000 to 400,000 distinct CDR3 sequences; around 10% appear just once. Together, the top ten hold roughly 9.2% of the sample. The full study reports these points: The disease-linked clones were reported to be significantly enriched in matched synovial fluid samples from ankylosing spondylitis patients. A TCR beta motif made up of several highly homologous amino acid variants appeared to be characteristic of blood from ankylosing spondylitis patients. Some of the motif variants had been reported before in the synovial fluid and blood of reactive arthritis patients, a finding that suggests common disease-initiation mechanisms. The disease-linked clones had a CD8+ phenotype and were found at relatively low frequencies in peripheral blood.

V sheds 8 bases and J sheds 6 bases, leaving 10 bases between their ends. CDR1 and CDR2, looked up from the germline V gene (reference sequence), are MNHEY and SMNVEV. Spanning cysteine to phenylalanine, the CDR3 consists of 11 amino acids. Just CDR3 DNA is preserved here, 33 bases in frame from base 1. The sequenced sample consisted of blood, either unsorted or a sorted T cell fraction (not recorded which). The rearrangement joined TRBV27 to TRBJ1-2; D gene: possibly TRBD1, on 5 matching bases. This TCR was recovered from a female donor with ankylosing spondylitis or in good health (not recorded which). The CDR3: CASGDRNGYTF. The DNA sequence follows: TGTGCCAGCGGCGACAGAAATGGCTACACCTTC.